This T cell receptor (beta chain) was retrieved from a study of cytomegalovirus exposure and HLA in healthy donors. Findings and limits, study-wide: Reportedly, TCR beta sequences accurately predicted HLA-A and HLA-B alleles in most subjects. There were some public TCRs occurring in many donors, but most TCR sequences were rare. One later analysis reportedly identified an Asian-associated ancestry cluster that showed fewer N-insertions than the approximately 700-donor mean.

In its sample, this clone was seen a few times. Its antigen is not known. Germline CDR1 and CDR2: SGHNT and YYREEE (reference sequence). J lost 7 bases, V lost 6 bases, and 9 bases had no gene match. The CDR3 is 14 amino acids. The study ran its PCR with 60 Vbeta and 13 Jbeta primers. The protocol was immunoSEQ multiplex PCR, while the TCRdb copy is restricted to in-frame clones and leaves out a portion. The table lists approximately 200,000 clones, over 65% of them singletons. The V and J genes are TRBV5-4 and TRBJ1-4, with 7 positions matching TRBD1. Sequencing was done on a sample of PBMCs. This sequence was found in a human donor in good health. CDR3 bases: TGTGCCAGCACCAAACAGGGGCCGGGTGAAAAACTGTTTTTT. This encodes CASTKQGPGEKLFF.